These 2 T cell receptor beta chains were sequenced from one sample in a study of T cells in Graves' hyperthyroidism and ophthalmopathy. Authors of the study amplified TCR beta CDR3 regions from RNA transcripts. First-round RT-PCR of the TCR CDR3 relied on the HTBI primer set. Via MiXCR, TCRdb re-called the multiplex PCR reads, giving one row per CDR3 protein. The sample lists 500,000 to 800,000 distinct CDR3 sequences, over 40% occurring once. Material: peripheral blood or thyroid tissue (not recorded which). The receptors here all came from an adult man with Graves' disease, either hyperthyroidism or ophthalmopathy (not recorded which).

This clonotype was seen more than once but under ten times. The rearrangement links TRBV7-9 to TRBJ1-4; D is ambiguous. V was trimmed by 5 bases and J by 2 bases, leaving 12 bases between them. The CDR3 contains 15 residues. Germline CDR1 SEHNR, CDR2 FQNEAQ (reference sequence). CDR3 DNA sequence: TGTGCCAGCAGCGGCCTCGGGGTTACTAATGAAAAACTGTTTTTT. This codes for CASSGLGVTNEKLFF. Full variable domain (remainder filled in from reference TRBV7-9 and TRBJ1-4): DTGVSQNPRHKITKRGQNVTFRCDPISEHNRLYWYRQTLGQGPEFLTYFQNEAQLEKSRLLSDRFSAERPKGSFSTLEIQRTEQGDSAMYLCASSGLGVTNEKLFFGSGTQLSVL.

The chain carries TRBV29-1 and TRBJ1-6; 9 nucleotides agree with TRBD1. The CDR3 is made up of 13 amino acids. CDR1 SQVTM and CDR2 ANQGSEA come from the germline V gene. V shed 6 bases and J 9 bases; nucleotides not matched to a gene: 6. This CDR3 is CSVGTGRGSPLHF. The CDR3 bases are TGCAGCGTCGGGACAGGGCGCGGTTCACCCCTCCACTTT. The complete variable domain, with remaining parts taken from reference TRBV29-1 and TRBJ1-6, reads SAVISQKPSRDICQRGTSLTIQCQVDSQVTMMFWYRQQPGQSLTLIATANQGSEATYESGFVIDKFPISRPNLTFSTLTVSNMSPEDSSIYLCSVGTGRGSPLHFGNGTRLTVT.